This T cell receptor (beta chain) was found in a study of graft-versus-host responses after intestinal transplantation. The V gene lost 5 bases and the J gene lost 8 bases, with 20 bases spanning the gap. This CDR3 comprises 15 residues. Germline CDR1 reads SGHRS; CDR2 reads YFSETQ. Method: immunoSEQ multiplex PCR; TCRdb's copy keeps in-frame clones and lacks some. The table has some 62,000 clones, roughly nine tenths seen once. As for this clone: Its cognate antigen is unknown.

The chain links TRBV5-1 to TRBJ2-1, with TRBD2 as a possible D gene (5 bases). The receptor comes from a human donor who was the organ donor for an intestinal transplant. This specimen consisted of unstimulated CD8+ T cells sorted from spleen or lymph node cells, obtained before transplant. For the CDR3, the DNA is TGCGCCAGCAGTAAGATGTGGGAGAAATTCTATGAGCAGTTCTTC. Its protein is CASSKMWEKFYEQFF. Complete variable domain (other parts from reference TRBV5-1 and TRBJ2-1): KAGVTQTPRYLIKTRGQQVTLSCSPISGHRSVSWYQQTPGQGLQFLFEYFSETQRNKGNFPGRFSGRQFSNSRSEMNVSTLELGDSALYLCASSKMWEKFYEQFFGPGTRLTVL.